What follows are 18 T cell receptor beta chains derived from one specimen sequenced in a study of brain T cells in children with intractable seizures. The data were produced by immunoSEQ multiplex PCR, yet TCRdb's version contains in-frame clones alone and is incomplete. The table records 70,000 to 90,000 clones, about 92% of them present only once. The specimen comprised peripheral blood, sampled at surgery. These receptors originate from a boy under two years old with tuberous sclerosis and intractable seizures.

The CDR3 sequence: CASSERGQGLREKLFF. The CDR3 coding sequence is TGTGCCAGCAGTGAAAGGGGACAGGGCTTACGTGAAAAACTGTTTTTT. V and J are TRBV6-1 and TRBJ1-4; 9 bases match TRBD1. The V gene end was trimmed by 2 bases and the J gene end by 7 bases; junction bases not matched to a gene: 8. The CDR3 consists of 16 residues. Germline lookup yields CDR1 MNHNS and CDR2 SASEGT.

This chain connects TRBV11-3 to TRBJ2-7; a possible D gene is TRBD2 (6 bases). Trimming took 1 base from V and 2 from J, leaving 12 bases between them. The CDR3 covers 15 residues. Germline-derived CDR1 and CDR2 are SGHNT and YENEEA. CDR3 in amino acids: CASSLGPSAPYEQYF. The DNA for the CDR3 is TGTGCCAGCAGCTTAGGCCCTAGCGCTCCCTACGAGCAGTACTTC.

The rearrangement uses TRBV19 and TRBJ1-1; 8 bases map to TRBD1. V dropped 7 bases and J dropped 5; count of bases not matched to a gene: 3. The CDR3 runs 12 residues. Germline values: CDR1 LNHDA, CDR2 SQIVND (reference sequence). CDR3 nucleotide sequence: TGTGCCAGTACTCGGACAGGGACTGAAGCTTTCTTT. It yields the protein CASTRTGTEAFF.

The rearrangement uses TRBV12-3 or TRBV12-4 and TRBJ2-3; TRBD1 matches at 7 bases. The V and J ends lost 6 bases and 12 bases, in that order; junction bases with no gene match: 9. The CDR3 runs to 12 residues. This chain's CDR3 is CASRGTALQQYF. The CDR3, as DNA: TGTGCCAGCAGAGGGACAGCCCTGCAACAGTATTTT.

By its share, this clone is medium-sized. Within the sample, other DNA sequences also encode this same CDR3. The chain joins TRBV7-9 to TRBJ1-2; possibly TRBD1 for D (5 bases). CDR1 is SEHNR and CDR2 is FQNEAQ in the germline V gene (reference sequence). The V gene lost 5 bases and the J gene lost 2 bases, with 12 bases spanning the gap. This CDR3 comprises 14 residues. The CDR3, as DNA: TGTGCCAGCAGCCCAGGGCGGGGGAACTATGGCTACACCTTC. This codes for CASSPGRGNYGYTF.

This clone has just a few counts. This rearrangement joins TRBV5-4 to TRBJ2-5, with a tentative D call TRBD2 (5 bases). The germline V gene encodes CDR1 SGHNT and CDR2 YYREEE (reference sequence). The ends were cut back, 2 bases at V and 2 bases at J, with 13 bases in the middle. The CDR3 totals 15 residues. The CDR3 protein is CASSFQADLQETQYF. The DNA of the CDR3 is TGTGCCAGCAGCTTTCAAGCGGATCTGCAAGAGACCCAGTACTTC.

J is TRBJ1-5 and V is TRBV12-3 or TRBV12-4, with D perhaps matching TRBD1 (5 bases). Trimming left V 1 base short and J 5 bases short, with 6 bases between. The length of the CDR3 is 13 residues. CDR3 bases: TGTGCCAGCAGTTTAGGGGGCTATCAGCCCCAGCATTTT. It yields the protein CASSLGGYQPQHF.

The rearrangement joins TRBV5-6 to TRBJ2-7; TRBD2 aligns across 10 bases. CDR3 size: 14 residues. J lost 2 bases, V lost 2 bases, and 1 base had no gene match. CDR1 is SGHDT, CDR2 YYEEEE, per germline. The CDR3 region has the DNA TGTGCCAGCAGCTTCGGGACTAGCGCCTACGAGCAGTACTTC. The encoded protein is CASSFGTSAYEQYF.

The V gene is TRBV2, the J gene TRBJ1-2; no definite D call. The V gene lost 6 bases and the J gene lost 4 bases, with 9 bases spanning the gap. The CDR3 contains 12 residues. Per the germline V gene, CDR1 is SNHLY and CDR2 is FYNNEI. The CDR3 reads CASRPGSYGYTF. CDR3 bases: TGTGCCAGCAGGCCGGGATCCTATGGCTACACCTTC. Variable domain in full (rest from reference TRBV2 and TRBJ1-2): EPEVTQTPSHQVTQMGQEVILRCVPISNHLYFYWYRQILGQKVEFLVSFYNNEISEKSEIFDDQFSVERPDGSNFTLKIRSTKLEDSAMYFCASRPGSYGYTFGSGTRLTVV.

The chain has TRBV7-9 and TRBJ1-5; D possibly corresponds to TRBD1 (5 bases). V was pared by 1 base and J by 6 bases, with 13 bases between. Germline values: CDR1 SEHNR, CDR2 FQNEAQ (reference sequence). CDR3 size: 15 residues. The CDR3 region is CASSLGGLGSQPQHF. CDR3 coding DNA: TGTGCCAGCAGCTTAGGGGGCTTAGGGAGTCAGCCCCAGCATTTT.

This clone was recorded once. The V call is TRBV6-1, the J call TRBJ2-3; possibly TRBD2 for D (6 bases). Germline values: CDR1 MNHNS, CDR2 SASEGT. Trimming stripped 2 bases from V and 0 bases from J, with 6 bases between. CDR3 length: 14 amino acids. The CDR3 coding sequence is TGTGCCAGCAGTGAAAGCGGGAGCACAGATACGCAGTATTTT. It codes for CASSESGSTDTQYF.

The rearrangement links TRBV24-1 to TRBJ2-5; D uncertain. Deletions cut 1 base from V and 5 bases from J, with 10 bases between. Germline loops: CDR1 KGHDR, CDR2 SFDVKD. CDR3 length equals 14 residues. The CDR3: CATSDLGLGETQYF. Written as DNA, the CDR3 is TGTGCCACCAGTGATTTAGGGTTGGGGGAGACCCAGTACTTC.

The CDR3 DNA reads as TGTGCCAGCAGCCTAGACATGGTCGACGAGCAGTACTTC. Its protein is CASSLDMVDEQYF. The chain recombines TRBV6-5 with TRBJ2-7, with D unresolved. The V gene lost 6 bases and the J gene lost 5 bases, with 14 bases spanning the gap. The CDR3 has 13 amino acids. CDR1 is MNHEY and CDR2 is SVGAGI in the germline V gene.

V gene TRBV28 combines with J gene TRBJ1-5; D is ambiguous. CDR1 and CDR2 from the germline V gene are MDHEN and SYDVKM. The CDR3 runs 16 residues. V lost 7 bases to trimming and J lost 2 bases, with 18 bases between them. This CDR3 reads CASTYGRFSRNQPQHF. The DNA for the CDR3 is TGTGCCAGCACCTACGGGAGGTTCAGCCGCAATCAGCCCCAGCATTTT.

V is TRBV3-1 (or the pseudogene TRBV3-2) and J is TRBJ2-7; the match to TRBD1 covers 7 bases. CDR3 length equals 14 residues. V lost 4 bases, J lost 2 bases, and 5 bases stayed unmatched. The germline V gene has CDR1 LGHDT and CDR2 YNNKEL (reference sequence). This CDR3 reads CASSPWDSPYEQYF. The CDR3 DNA reads TGTGCCAGCAGCCCCTGGGACAGTCCCTACGAGCAGTACTTC.

The genes are TRBV5-1 and TRBJ1-5, with a weak D call TRBD1 (5 bases). The CDR3 covers 15 residues. Trimming removed 5 bases from V and 7 bases from J, with 19 bases in between. Germline V lookup: CDR1 SGHRS, CDR2 YFSETQ. The CDR3 DNA sequence: TGCGCCAGCAGATTGACTACAGGTCCCAAACAGCCCCAGCATTTT. This encodes CASRLTTGPKQPQHF.

V is TRBV2 and J is TRBJ1-5; weak D call: TRBD1 (5 bases). Trimming pared 4 bases from V and 3 bases from J, leaving 10 bases between. This CDR3 region has 14 residues. In germline, CDR1 is SNHLY, CDR2 FYNNEI. The CDR3 DNA reads TGTGCCAGCAGTGGACAAGGGGTCAATCAGCCCCAGCATTTT. It is translated as CASSGQGVNQPQHF.

V usage is TRBV30 and J usage is TRBJ2-7; 8 bases align to TRBD2. The CDR3 spans 14 residues. Germline lookup yields CDR1 GTSNPN and CDR2 SVGIG (reference sequence). Trimming removed 0 bases from V and 3 bases from J; junction bases left unmatched: 4. The CDR3 spells CAWSVLAGGYEQYF. The CDR3 DNA reads as TGTGCCTGGAGTGTATTGGCGGGGGGCTACGAGCAGTACTTC.